The T cell receptor beta chain under discussion was sequenced for a study of CD8+ T cells in alopecia areata. Investigators isolated RNA and reverse transcribed it into cDNA to act as the sequencing template. Sequencing used immunoSEQ multiplex PCR; TCRdb keeps in-frame clones, though not all of them. The sample includes around 97,000 clones, about nine tenths of them seen just once. V dropped 10 bases and J dropped 2 bases, with 20 bases sitting between them. The CDR3 has 15 residues. Germline V gene lookup returns CDR1 SNHLY and CDR2 FYNNEI. Regarding this clone: The antigen is undetermined.

Study-wide findings and caveats: Tissue-resident alphabeta T cells belonging to normal skin likewise get sequenced within scalp specimens. Amid tofacitinib therapy, many expanded lesional clones stayed present in scalp and blood.

As for treatment: oral pan-JAK inhibitor, 5-10 mg twice daily. Lesional scalp tissue (obtained by punch biopsy) and peripheral blood were collected from alopecia areata patients. This receptor was identified in a human donor with alopecia areata. The rearrangement links TRBV2 to TRBJ2-5, with D perhaps matching TRBD2 (5 bases). Sequenced material: CD8+ T cells sorted from blood, taken between weeks 30 and 35, from a patient treated with tofacitinib. CDR3 coding DNA: TGTGCCACCCAAAGAAGCGGAGGAAAGCAAGAGACCCAGTACTTC. Its protein is CATQRSGGKQETQYF.